This record looks at one T cell receptor (beta chain) sequence and its context. The germline V and J ends were trimmed by 3 bases and 4 bases, with 5 bases remaining between them. The germline gives CDR1 ENHRY, CDR2 SYGVKD. CDR3 length: 12 amino acids. This entry comes from a study of shared clonotypes between healthy human individuals. This table comes from immunoSEQ multiplex PCR, and its TCRdb copy is limited to in-frame clones, with some not included. The data hold more than 2 million clones, with 95% observed a single time. The rearrangement links TRBV10-3 to TRBJ2-3; D unclear. This sequence originates from a man aged 18 to 35 in good health. Input material: naive CD4+ T cells sorted from blood. The subset is: CD45RA+ positively selected. Written as DNA, the CDR3 is TGTGCCATCAGTGACTTCCCAGATACGCAGTATTTT. Its translation: CAISDFPDTQYF.